This T cell receptor beta chain is from a study of blood T cell repertoires in COVID-19. Study overall: PBMCs, B-cell-depleted T cells, or T cells were the source of the cDNA or gDNA that made up the material.

Participants had their cohort set by participant-reported clinical history. Recovered status applied to Cohort 3 donors who had two consecutive negative PCRs. It also applied to those with clearance or with symptom resolution. Assay: immunoSEQ multiplex PCR; the TCRdb copy retains only in-frame clones and omits some. The table shows more than 300,000 clones, with 83% occurring only once. This CDR3 is 15 amino acids long. J was trimmed by 1 base and V by 4 bases; bases with no gene match: 5. CDR1 is SGHNT and CDR2 is YYREEE in the germline V gene (reference sequence). The chain carries TRBV5-4 and TRBJ1-3, with 7 bases fitting TRBD1. This clonotype originated in a woman aged 45-65 years who had recovered from COVID-19. Sequenced material: PBMCs or T cells enriched from blood (not recorded which). This CDR3 reads CASSEQGRSGNTIYF. As DNA, the CDR3 is TGTGCCAGCAGCGAACAGGGGAGGTCTGGAAACACCATATATTTT.